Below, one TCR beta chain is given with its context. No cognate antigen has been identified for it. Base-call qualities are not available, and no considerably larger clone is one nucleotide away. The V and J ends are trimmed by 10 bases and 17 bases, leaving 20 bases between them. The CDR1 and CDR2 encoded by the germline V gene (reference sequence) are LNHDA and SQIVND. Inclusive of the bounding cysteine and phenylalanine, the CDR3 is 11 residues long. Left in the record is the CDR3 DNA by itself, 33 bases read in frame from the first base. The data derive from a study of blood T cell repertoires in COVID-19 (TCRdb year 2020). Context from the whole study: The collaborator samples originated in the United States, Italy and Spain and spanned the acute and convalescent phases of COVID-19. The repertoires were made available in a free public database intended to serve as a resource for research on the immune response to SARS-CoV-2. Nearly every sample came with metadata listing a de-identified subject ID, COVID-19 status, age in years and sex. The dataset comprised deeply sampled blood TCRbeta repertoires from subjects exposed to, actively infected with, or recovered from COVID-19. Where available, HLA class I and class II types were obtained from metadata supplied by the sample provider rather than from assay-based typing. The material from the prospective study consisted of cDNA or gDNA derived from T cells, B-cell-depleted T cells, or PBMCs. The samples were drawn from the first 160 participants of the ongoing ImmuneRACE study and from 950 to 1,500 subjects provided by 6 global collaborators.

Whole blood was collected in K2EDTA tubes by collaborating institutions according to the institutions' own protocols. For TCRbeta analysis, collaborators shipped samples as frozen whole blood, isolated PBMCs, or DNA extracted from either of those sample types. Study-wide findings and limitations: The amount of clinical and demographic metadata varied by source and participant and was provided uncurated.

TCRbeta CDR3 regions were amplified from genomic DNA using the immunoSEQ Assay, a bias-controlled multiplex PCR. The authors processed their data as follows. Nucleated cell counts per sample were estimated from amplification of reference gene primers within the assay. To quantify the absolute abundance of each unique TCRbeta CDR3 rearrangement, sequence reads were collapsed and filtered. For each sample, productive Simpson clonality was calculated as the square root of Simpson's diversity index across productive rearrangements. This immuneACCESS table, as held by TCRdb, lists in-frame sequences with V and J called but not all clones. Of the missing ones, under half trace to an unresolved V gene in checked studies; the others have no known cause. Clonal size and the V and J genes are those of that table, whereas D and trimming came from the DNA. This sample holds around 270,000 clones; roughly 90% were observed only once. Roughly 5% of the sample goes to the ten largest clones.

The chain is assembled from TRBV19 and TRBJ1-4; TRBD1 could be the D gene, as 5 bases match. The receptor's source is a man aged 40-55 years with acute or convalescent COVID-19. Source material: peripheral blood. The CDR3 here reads CATTRGGIIFF. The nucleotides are TGTGCCACAACGAGGGGAGGAATCATATTTTTT.